A single T cell receptor beta chain is shown here with its context. Antigen specificity is unknown. One entry per CDR3 protein results from TCRdb running MiXCR on the 5' RACE reads. The sample holds roughly 480,000 distinct CDR3 sequences; roughly 25% are singletons and the top ten take under 15%. These data belong to a study of T-cell memory formation after mild COVID-19. The CDR3 is 14 amino acids. Trimming removed 3 bases at V and 6 bases at J, with 15 bases between. Overall study results and limits: Among contracting clones, CD4+ were mainly CM/EM and CD8+ enriched in EMRA.

The chain combines TRBV12-3 or TRBV12-4 with TRBJ2-7; tentative D call: TRBD1 (6 bases). This TCR was recovered from an adult woman who had mild COVID-19 (a few samples of this study predate the infection). Cell type and time point are not known. Specimen: PBMCs or a T cell subset sorted from them (not recorded which). In DNA, the CDR3 is TGTGCCAGCAGTTTCTCCAGGGGAACTGTCGAGCAGTACTTC. Amino acid sequence: CASSFSRGTVEQYF.